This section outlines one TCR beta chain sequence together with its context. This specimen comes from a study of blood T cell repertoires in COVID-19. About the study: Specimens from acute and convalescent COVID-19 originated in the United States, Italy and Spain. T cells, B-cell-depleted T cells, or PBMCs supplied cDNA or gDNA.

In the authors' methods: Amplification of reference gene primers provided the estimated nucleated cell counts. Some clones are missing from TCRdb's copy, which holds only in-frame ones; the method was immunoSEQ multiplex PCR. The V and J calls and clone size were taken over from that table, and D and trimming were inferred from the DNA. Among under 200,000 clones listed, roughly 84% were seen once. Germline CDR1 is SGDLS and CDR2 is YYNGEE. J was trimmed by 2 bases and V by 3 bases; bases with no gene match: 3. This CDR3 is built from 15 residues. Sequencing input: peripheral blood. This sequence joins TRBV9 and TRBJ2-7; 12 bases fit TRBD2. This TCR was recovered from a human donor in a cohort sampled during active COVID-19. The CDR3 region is CASSAGTSGPYEQYF. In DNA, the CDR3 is TGTGCCAGCAGCGCAGGGACTAGCGGGCCCTACGAGCAGTACTTC.